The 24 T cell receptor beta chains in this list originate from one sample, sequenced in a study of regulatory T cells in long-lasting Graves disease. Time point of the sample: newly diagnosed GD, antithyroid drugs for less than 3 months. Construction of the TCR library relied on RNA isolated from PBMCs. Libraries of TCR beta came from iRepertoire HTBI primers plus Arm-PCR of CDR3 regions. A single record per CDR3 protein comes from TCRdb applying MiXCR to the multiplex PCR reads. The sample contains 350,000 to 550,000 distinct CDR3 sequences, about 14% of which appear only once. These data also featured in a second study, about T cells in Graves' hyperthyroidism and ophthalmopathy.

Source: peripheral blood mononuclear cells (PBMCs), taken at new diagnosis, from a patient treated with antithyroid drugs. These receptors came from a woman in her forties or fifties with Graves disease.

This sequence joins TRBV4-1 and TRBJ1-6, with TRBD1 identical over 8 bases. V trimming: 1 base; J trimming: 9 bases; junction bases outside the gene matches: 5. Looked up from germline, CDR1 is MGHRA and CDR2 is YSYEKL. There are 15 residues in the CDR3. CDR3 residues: CASSQGQGTGSPLHF. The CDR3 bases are TGCGCCAGCAGCCAAGGACAGGGGACTGGTTCACCCCTCCACTTT.

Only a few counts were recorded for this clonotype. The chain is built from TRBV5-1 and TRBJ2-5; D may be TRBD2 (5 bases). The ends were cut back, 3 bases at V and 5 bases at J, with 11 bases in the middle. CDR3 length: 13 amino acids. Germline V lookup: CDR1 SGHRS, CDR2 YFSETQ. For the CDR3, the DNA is TGCGCCAGCAGCTACCTAGCCGGCGAGACCCAGTACTTC. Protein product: CASSYLAGETQYF.

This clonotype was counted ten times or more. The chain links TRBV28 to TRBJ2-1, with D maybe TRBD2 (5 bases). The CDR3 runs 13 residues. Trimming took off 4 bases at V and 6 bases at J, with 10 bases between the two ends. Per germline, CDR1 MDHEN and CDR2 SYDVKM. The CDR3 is CASSYGNLNEQFF. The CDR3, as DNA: TGTGCCAGCAGTTACGGGAACCTCAATGAGCAGTTCTTC.

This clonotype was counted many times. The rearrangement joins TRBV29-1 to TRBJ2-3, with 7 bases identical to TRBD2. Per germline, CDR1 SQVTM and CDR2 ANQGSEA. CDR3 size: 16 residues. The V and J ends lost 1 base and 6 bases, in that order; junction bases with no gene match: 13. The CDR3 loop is CSVEGELASRGDTQYF. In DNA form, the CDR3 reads TGCAGCGTTGAAGGGGAACTAGCGTCCAGAGGGGATACGCAGTATTTT.

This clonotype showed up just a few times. The CDR3 DNA follows: TGTGCCAGCAGTTTAAGGACCGGCAGGGGGCCGGAGACCCAGTACTTC. As protein: CASSLRTGRGPETQYF. V and J are TRBV27 and TRBJ2-5; 8 bases agree with TRBD1. V lost 2 bases, J lost 5 bases, and 10 bases stayed unmatched. Germline V gene lookup returns CDR1 MNHEY and CDR2 SMNVEV (reference sequence). The CDR3 totals 16 residues.

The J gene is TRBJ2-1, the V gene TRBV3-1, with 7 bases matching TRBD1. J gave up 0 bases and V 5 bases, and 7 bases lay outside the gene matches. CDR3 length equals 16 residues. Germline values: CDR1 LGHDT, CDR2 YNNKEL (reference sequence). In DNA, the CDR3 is TGTGCCAGCAGCGATTGGTCAGGGGGCTCCTACAATGAGCAGTTCTTC. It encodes CASSDWSGGSYNEQFF.

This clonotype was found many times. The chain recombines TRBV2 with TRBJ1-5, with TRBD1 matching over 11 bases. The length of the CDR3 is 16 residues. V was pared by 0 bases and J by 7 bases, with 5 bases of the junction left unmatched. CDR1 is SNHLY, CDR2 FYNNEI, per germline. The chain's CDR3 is CASSEARDRGDQPQHF. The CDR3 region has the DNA TGTGCCAGCAGTGAAGCGAGGGACAGGGGGGACCAGCCCCAGCATTTT.

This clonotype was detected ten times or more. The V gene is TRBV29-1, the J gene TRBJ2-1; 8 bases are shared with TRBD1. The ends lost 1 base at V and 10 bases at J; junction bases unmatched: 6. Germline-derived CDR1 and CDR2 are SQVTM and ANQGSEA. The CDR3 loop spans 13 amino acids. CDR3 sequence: CSVEGTGSVEQFF. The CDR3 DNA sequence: TGCAGCGTTGAAGGGACAGGGAGCGTCGAGCAGTTCTTC.

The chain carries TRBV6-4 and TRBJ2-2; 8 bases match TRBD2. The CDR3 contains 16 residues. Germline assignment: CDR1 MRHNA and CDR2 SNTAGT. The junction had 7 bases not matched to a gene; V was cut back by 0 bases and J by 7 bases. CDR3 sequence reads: CASSDSSGSSVGELFF. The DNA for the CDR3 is TGTGCCAGCAGTGACTCCAGCGGGAGTTCGGTCGGGGAGCTGTTTTTT.

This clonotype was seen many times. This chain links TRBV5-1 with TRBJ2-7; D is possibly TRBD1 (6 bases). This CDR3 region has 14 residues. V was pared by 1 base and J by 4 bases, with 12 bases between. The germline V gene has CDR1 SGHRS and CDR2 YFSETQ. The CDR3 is CASSLKQGTYEQYF. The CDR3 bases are TGCGCCAGCAGCTTGAAACAGGGAACTTACGAGCAGTACTTC.

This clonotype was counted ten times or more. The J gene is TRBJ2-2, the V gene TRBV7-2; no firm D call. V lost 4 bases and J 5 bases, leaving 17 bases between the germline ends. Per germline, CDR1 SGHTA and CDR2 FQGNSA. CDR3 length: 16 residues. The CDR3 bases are TGTGCCAGCAGCTCCAGTGGAGCCGGTGAGACCGGGGAGCTGTTTTTT. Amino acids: CASSSSGAGETGELFF.

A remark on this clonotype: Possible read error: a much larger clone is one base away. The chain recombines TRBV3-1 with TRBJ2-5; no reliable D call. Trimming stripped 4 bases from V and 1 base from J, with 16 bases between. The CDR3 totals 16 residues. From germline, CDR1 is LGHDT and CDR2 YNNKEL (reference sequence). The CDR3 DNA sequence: TGTGCCAGCAGCCTAGATAGTTGGGCGGTCCAAGAGACCCAGTACTTC. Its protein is CASSLDSWAVQETQYF.

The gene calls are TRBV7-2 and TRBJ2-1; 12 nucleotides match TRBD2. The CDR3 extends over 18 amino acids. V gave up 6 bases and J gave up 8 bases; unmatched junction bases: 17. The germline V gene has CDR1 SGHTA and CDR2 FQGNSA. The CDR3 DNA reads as TGTGCCAGCAGACCGACTAGCGGGAGAACATTAAGGGTCGATGAGCAGTTCTTC. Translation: CASRPTSGRTLRVDEQFF.

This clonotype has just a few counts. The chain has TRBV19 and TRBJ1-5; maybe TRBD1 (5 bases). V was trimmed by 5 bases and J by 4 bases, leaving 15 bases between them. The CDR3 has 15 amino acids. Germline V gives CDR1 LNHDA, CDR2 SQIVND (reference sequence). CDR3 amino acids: CASSLRDGKNQPQHF. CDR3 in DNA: TGTGCCAGTAGTCTCCGGGACGGAAAAAATCAGCCCCAGCATTTT.

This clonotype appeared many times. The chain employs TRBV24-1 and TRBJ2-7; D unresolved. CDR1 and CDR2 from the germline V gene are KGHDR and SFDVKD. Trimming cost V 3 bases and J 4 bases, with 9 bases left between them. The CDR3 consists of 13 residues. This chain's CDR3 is CATSDLNAYEQYF. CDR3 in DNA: TGTGCCACCAGTGATCTTAACGCGTACGAGCAGTACTTC.

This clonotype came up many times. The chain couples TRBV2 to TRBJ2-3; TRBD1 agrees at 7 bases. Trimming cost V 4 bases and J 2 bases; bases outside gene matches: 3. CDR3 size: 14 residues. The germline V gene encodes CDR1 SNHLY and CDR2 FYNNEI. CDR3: CASSVGQNTDTQYF. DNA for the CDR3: TGTGCCAGCAGTGTGGGACAGAACACAGATACGCAGTATTTT.

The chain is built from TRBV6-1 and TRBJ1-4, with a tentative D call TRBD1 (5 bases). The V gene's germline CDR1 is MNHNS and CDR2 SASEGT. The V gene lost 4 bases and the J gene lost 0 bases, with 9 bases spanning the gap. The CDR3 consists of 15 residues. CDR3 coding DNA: TGTGCCAGCAGTGGACAGTCAGCAACTAATGAAAAACTGTTTTTT. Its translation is CASSGQSATNEKLFF.

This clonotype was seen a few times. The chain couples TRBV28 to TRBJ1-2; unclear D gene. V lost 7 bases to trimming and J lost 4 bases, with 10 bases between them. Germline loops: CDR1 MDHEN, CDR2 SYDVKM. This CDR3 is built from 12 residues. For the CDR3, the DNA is TGTGCCAGCAAGGGAGCTTTCTATGGCTACACCTTC. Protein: CASKGAFYGYTF.

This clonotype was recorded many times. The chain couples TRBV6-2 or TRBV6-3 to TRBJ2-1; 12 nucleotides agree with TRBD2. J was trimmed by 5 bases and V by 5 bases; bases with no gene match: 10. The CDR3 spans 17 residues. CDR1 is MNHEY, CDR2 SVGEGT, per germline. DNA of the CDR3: TGTGCCAGCAGTGAGGTGGCACTAGCGGGAGGAAACAATGAGCAGTTCTTC. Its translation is CASSEVALAGGNNEQFF.

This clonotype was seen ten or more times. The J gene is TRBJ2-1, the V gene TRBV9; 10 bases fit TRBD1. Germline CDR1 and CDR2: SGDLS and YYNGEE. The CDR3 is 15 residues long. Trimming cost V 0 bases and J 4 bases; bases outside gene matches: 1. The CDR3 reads CASSVGQGAYNEQFF. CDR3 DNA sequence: TGTGCCAGCAGCGTAGGACAGGGGGCATACAATGAGCAGTTCTTC.

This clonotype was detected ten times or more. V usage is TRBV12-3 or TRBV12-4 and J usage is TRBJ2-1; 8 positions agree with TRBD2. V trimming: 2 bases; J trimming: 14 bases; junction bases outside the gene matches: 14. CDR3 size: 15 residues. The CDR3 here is CASSLLSSGLGGEFF. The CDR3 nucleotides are TGTGCCAGCAGTTTATTATCGTCGGGACTAGGGGGGGAGTTCTTC.

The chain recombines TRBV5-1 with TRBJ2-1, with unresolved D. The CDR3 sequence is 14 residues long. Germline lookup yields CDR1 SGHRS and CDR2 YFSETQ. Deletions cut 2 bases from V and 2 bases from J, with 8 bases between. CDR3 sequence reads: CASSLEDAYNEQFF. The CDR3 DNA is TGCGCCAGCAGCTTAGAGGACGCCTACAATGAGCAGTTCTTC.

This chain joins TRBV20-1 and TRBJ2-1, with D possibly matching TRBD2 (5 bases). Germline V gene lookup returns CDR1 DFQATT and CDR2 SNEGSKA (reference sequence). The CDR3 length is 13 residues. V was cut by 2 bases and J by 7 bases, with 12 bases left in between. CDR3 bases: TGCAGTGCTAGATCGGGGTACACGAATGAGCAGTTCTTC. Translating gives CSARSGYTNEQFF.

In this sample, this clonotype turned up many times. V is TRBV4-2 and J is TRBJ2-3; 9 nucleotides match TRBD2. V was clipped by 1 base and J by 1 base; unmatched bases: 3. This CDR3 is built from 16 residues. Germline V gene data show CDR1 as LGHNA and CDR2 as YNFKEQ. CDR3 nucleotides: TGTGCCAGCAGCCAAGCGGCGGGAGGGGGCACAGATACGCAGTATTTT. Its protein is CASSQAAGGGTDTQYF.